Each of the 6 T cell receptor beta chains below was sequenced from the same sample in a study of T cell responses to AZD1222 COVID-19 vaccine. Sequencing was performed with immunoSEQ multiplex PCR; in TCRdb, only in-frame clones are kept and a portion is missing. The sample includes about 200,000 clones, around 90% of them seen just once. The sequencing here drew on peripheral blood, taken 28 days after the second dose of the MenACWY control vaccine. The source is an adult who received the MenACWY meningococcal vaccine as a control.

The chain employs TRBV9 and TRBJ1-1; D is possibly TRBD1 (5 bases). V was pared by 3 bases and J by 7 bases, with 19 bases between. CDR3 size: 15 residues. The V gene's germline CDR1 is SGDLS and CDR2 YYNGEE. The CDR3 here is CASSAKGTAPNEAFF. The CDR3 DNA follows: TGTGCCAGCAGCGCCAAAGGGACTGCCCCCAATGAAGCTTTCTTT. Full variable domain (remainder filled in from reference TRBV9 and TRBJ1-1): DSGVTQTPKHLITATGQRVTLRCSPRSGDLSVYWYQQSLDQGLQFLIQYYNGEERAKGNILERFSAQQFPDLHSELNLSSLELGDSALYFCASSAKGTAPNEAFFGQGTRLTVV.

The CDR3 sequence: CASSFPGPYGYTF. CDR3 in DNA: TGTGCCAGCAGTTTCCCAGGTCCATATGGCTACACCTTC. J is TRBJ1-2 and V is TRBV28, with D uncertain. Between the trimmed V and J ends, which lost 3 bases and 5 bases, there was a span of 10 bases. The CDR3 spans 13 residues. Germline CDR1 reads MDHEN; CDR2 reads SYDVKM.

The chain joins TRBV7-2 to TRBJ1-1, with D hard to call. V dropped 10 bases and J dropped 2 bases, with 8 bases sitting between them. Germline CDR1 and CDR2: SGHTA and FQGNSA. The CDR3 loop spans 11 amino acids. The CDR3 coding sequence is TGTGCCACCAGGCACAACACTGAAGCTTTCTTT. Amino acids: CATRHNTEAFF.

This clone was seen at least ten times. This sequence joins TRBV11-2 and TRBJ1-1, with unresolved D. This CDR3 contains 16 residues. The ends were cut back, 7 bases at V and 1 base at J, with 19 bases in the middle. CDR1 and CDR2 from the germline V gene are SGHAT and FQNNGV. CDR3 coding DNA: TGTGCCAGCACCAACTTTCGCTGGGCGGAGAACACTGAAGCTTTCTTT. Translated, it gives CASTNFRWAENTEAFF.

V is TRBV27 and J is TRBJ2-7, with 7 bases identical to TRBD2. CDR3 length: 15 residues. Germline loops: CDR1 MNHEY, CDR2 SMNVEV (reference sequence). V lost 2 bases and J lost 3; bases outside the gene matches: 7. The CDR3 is CASSLGRGGNYEQYF. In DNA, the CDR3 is TGTGCCAGCAGTTTAGGTAGGGGAGGGAACTACGAGCAGTACTTC.

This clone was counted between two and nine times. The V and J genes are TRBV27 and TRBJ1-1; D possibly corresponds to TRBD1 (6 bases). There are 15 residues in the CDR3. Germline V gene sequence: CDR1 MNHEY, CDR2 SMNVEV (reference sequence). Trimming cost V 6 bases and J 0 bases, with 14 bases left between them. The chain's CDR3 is CASRLRGVVNTEAFF. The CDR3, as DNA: TGTGCCAGCAGGCTAAGGGGGGTGGTGAACACTGAAGCTTTCTTT.